Listed below are T cell receptor beta chains from one sample, sequenced in a study of CD8 T cells in ankylosing spondylitis. From the 5' RACE reads, TCRdb called clonotypes with MiXCR, one entry per CDR3 protein. The table records some 140,000 distinct CDR3 sequences, 7% to 10% of them present only once. Sequencing input: synovial fluid, either unsorted or a sorted T cell fraction (not recorded which). These receptors were taken from a male donor with ankylosing spondylitis. CDR3s include the opening cysteine and the closing phenylalanine or tryptophan.

v_gene	j_gene	CDR3aa
TRBV20-1	TRBJ1-2	CSASLGLNGYTF
TRBV7-8	TRBJ2-7	CASSLLIKASVGQYF
TRBV7-3	TRBJ1-2	CASSLTPGGDGYTF
TRBV20-1	TRBJ1-4	CSAPLAGVGEKLFF
TRBV6-2/TRBV6-3	TRBJ2-4	CASSYVGGANIQYF
TRBV7-7	TRBJ2-3	CASSLTSFADTQYF
TRBV20-1	TRBJ1-2	CSARQGADYGYTF
TRBV5-1	TRBJ2-7	CASSPYGTGMTYEQYF
TRBV7-3	TRBJ1-1	CASSLTGAGTEAFF
TRBV24-1	TRBJ2-3	CATSEGTGGSTDTQYF
TRBV7-2	TRBJ2-5	CASSPGSSETQYF
TRBV20-1	TRBJ2-5	CSASRQPQETQYF
TRBV5-5	TRBJ2-5	CASSFGWQGETQYF
TRBV7-6	TRBJ2-1	CASSSYLNNEQFF
TRBV7-9	TRBJ1-1	CASSPRSDAWNTEAFF
TRBV13	TRBJ1-2	CASSLNVVYGYTF
TRBV10-3	TRBJ1-1	CATKSNTEAFF
TRBV12-3/TRBV12-4	TRBJ2-5	CASSRLAGAQDGQETQYF
TRBV11-2	TRBJ2-1	CASSSLQLGTNEQFF
TRBV20-1	TRBJ2-5	CSARQDSRWQETQYF
TRBV12-3/TRBV12-4	TRBJ1-3	CASRPYTGRGNTIYF
TRBV5-5	TRBJ1-5	CASSARTGNQPQHF
TRBV7-2	TRBJ1-1	CASSFRRATEAFF
TRBV5-1	TRBJ2-3	CASSYDGGFTDTQYF
TRBV10-3	TRBJ2-1	CAITRQGAHNEQFF
TRBV4-1	TRBJ1-1	CASSQGAGAIQMNTEAFF
TRBV11-2	TRBJ1-1	CASSSLTEAFF
TRBV7-2	TRBJ2-7	CASSLAAGFHEQYF
TRBV5-1	TRBJ2-1	CASSLDQETYNEQFF
TRBV29-1	TRBJ1-1	CSVGNGLRSEAFF
TRBV5-6	TRBJ1-5	CASSWHGFNQPQHF
TRBV29-1	TRBJ2-3	CSVQAGPGTDTQYF
TRBV20-1	TRBJ2-2	CSARARDVGELFF
TRBV3-1	TRBJ1-4	CASSRGTYNEKLFF
TRBV5-1	TRBJ1-2	CASSLEGSRWSGYTF
TRBV6-2/TRBV6-3	TRBJ1-1	CASRTKLEAFF
TRBV29-1	TRBJ1-2	CSVDGQAHGYTF
TRBV20-1	TRBJ2-7	CSASDYPYEQYF
TRBV30	TRBJ2-5	CAWSGPKETQYF
TRBV6-2/TRBV6-3	TRBJ2-1	CASSDGSSYNEQFF
TRBV28	TRBJ1-1	CASSFPQRVEAFF
TRBV7-3	TRBJ2-3	CASSLRGGWTDTQYF
TRBV18	TRBJ1-4	CASSPSGTAYEKLFF
TRBV7-8	TRBJ2-7	CASSLAAGSEQYF
TRBV11-2	TRBJ1-1	CASSLPTQVLEGAFF
TRBV20-1	TRBJ2-7	CSASRPAGIEQYF
TRBV5-1	TRBJ2-5	CASSAVAGGRETQYF
TRBV6-5	TRBJ2-1	CASSSGTSVNEQFF
TRBV7-3	TRBJ2-1	CASSFNGALRDEQFF
TRBV28	TRBJ1-5	CASSPSGGDQPQHF
TRBV7-9	TRBJ2-5	CASSGSGSVETQYF